These 23 T cell receptor beta chains share one sample of origin, sequenced in a study of low-dose radiotherapy and immunotherapy resistance in tumors. TRAV- and TRBV-specific primers, spanning alpha and beta chains, primed first-strand cDNA. For amplifying TCRs, the PCR ran for approximately 21 cycles with Phusion, which was used together with a constant-region primer and the adapter on the V primers. TCRdb called the reads again in MiXCR, with one record for every CDR3 protein. This table holds some 13,000 distinct CDR3 sequences, about 77% found once. The receptors derive from a human donor with advanced metastatic prostate, ovarian, gallbladder or colorectal cancer (not recorded which). This table probably holds off-target reads from a library built for another chain.

The chain is built from TRBV6-1 and TRBJ1-1; a possible D gene is TRBD1 (6 bases). In germline, CDR1 is MNHNS, CDR2 SASEGT. The CDR3 length is 12 residues. The V end lost 1 base, the J end lost 11 bases, and 11 bases lay between the germline ends. CDR3 DNA sequence: TGTGCCAGCAGTGAAGAGAGGGGGGGGGCTTTCTTT. It is translated as CASSEERGGAFF.

V gene TRBV30 combines with J gene TRBJ2-1; D is perhaps TRBD2 (6 bases). Trimming stripped 0 bases from V and 9 bases from J, with 12 bases between. The CDR3 length is 13 residues. CDR1 GTSNPN and CDR2 SVGIG come from the germline V gene (reference sequence). Here the CDR3 DNA reads TGTGCCTGGAGTGTACAGCAGGAGGGTGAGCAGTTCTTC. This encodes CAWSVQQEGEQFF.

The DNA for the CDR3 is TGTGCCAGCAGCCCAACGACGGGAAGCTCCTACAATGAGCAGTTCTTC. Protein sequence: CASSPTTGSSYNEQFF. The chain combines TRBV7-9 with TRBJ2-1; possible D gene TRBD2, 5 bases. Germline V lookup: CDR1 SEHNR, CDR2 FQNEAQ (reference sequence). The CDR3 extends over 16 amino acids. Trimming shortened V by 5 bases and J by 0 bases, and 14 bases separated the two germline ends.

This chain uses TRBV5-1 with TRBJ2-7; TRBD2 aligns across 8 bases. Germline CDR1 SGHRS, CDR2 YFSETQ. The CDR3 is made up of 15 amino acids. V lost 2 bases to trimming and J lost 5 bases; unmatched junction nucleotides: 9. The CDR3 DNA reads as TGCGCCAGCAGCTTTTCCGGGACTAGGTCCCACGAGCAGTACTTC. Translating it yields CASSFSGTRSHEQYF. Full variable domain (missing parts from reference TRBV5-1 and TRBJ2-7): KAGVTQTPRYLIKTRGQQVTLSCSPISGHRSVSWYQQTPGQGLQFLFEYFSETQRNKGNFPGRFSGRQFSNSRSEMNVSTLELGDSALYLCASSFSGTRSHEQYFGPGTRLTVT.

This clonotype has just one count. The chain employs TRBV20-1 and TRBJ2-5; 7 positions match TRBD2. CDR3 size: 18 residues. V was pared by 0 bases and J by 0 bases, with 13 bases of the junction left unmatched. Germline CDR1 reads DFQATT; CDR2 reads SNEGSKA (reference sequence). The CDR3 DNA sequence: TGCAGTGCTAGAGATCGACTAGCCCACGTCGGGTACCAAGAGACCCAGTACTTC. It yields the protein CSARDRLAHVGYQETQYF.

V and J are TRBV7-8 and TRBJ1-1; 7 bases agree with TRBD1. The V segment lost 5 bases and the J segment 3 bases; nucleotides outside the gene matches: 9. CDR1 and CDR2 (germline): SGHVS, FQNEAQ. This CDR3 has 15 residues. The CDR3 here is CASSGRGQADTEAFF. In nucleotides, the CDR3 is TGTGCCAGCAGCGGAAGAGGACAGGCTGACACTGAAGCTTTCTTT.

This chain links TRBV14 with TRBJ2-3, with TRBD1 as a possible D gene (6 bases). This CDR3 is built from 15 residues. Trimming stripped 2 bases from V and 4 bases from J, with 13 bases between. Germline loops: CDR1 SGHDN, CDR2 FVKESK. CDR3 in DNA: TGTGCCAGCAGCCAAATACGTACAGGGCCAGATACGCAGTATTTT. This translates into CASSQIRTGPDTQYF.

The chain links TRBV12-3 or TRBV12-4 to TRBJ1-1; unclear D gene. This CDR3 contains 11 residues. The ends were cut back, 7 bases at V and 1 base at J, with 4 bases in the middle. The CDR3 DNA sequence: TGTGCCAGCACCGCGAACACTGAAGCTTTCTTT. Its protein is CASTANTEAFF.

The V gene is TRBV5-1, the J gene TRBJ2-7, with 8 bases that match TRBD2. J gave up 11 bases and V 4 bases, and 17 bases lay outside the gene matches. The length of the CDR3 is 15 residues. The germline gives CDR1 SGHRS, CDR2 YFSETQ. Here the CDR3 reads CASSDPGGPTGSEYF. In nucleotides, the CDR3 is TGCGCCAGCAGCGACCCGGGGGGGCCCACCGGATCGGAGTACTTC. Looking up the rest from reference TRBV5-1 and TRBJ2-7 gives the full variable domain: KAGVTQTPRYLIKTRGQQVTLSCSPISGHRSVSWYQQTPGQGLQFLFEYFSETQRNKGNFPGRFSGRQFSNSRSEMNVSTLELGDSALYLCASSDPGGPTGSEYFGPGTRLTVT.

The chain links TRBV7-2 to TRBJ1-2, with 8 nucleotides matching TRBD1. Germline V lookup: CDR1 SGHTA, CDR2 FQGNSA. The V segment lost 8 bases and the J segment 2 bases; nucleotides outside the gene matches: 10. This CDR3 is built from 15 residues. The CDR3 loop reads CASQREGTGNYGYTF. The CDR3, as DNA: TGTGCCAGCCAAAGGGAGGGGACAGGCAACTATGGCTACACCTTC.

This chain connects TRBV5-1 to TRBJ2-1; D is ambiguous. Trimming took off 7 bases at V and 0 bases at J, with 8 bases between the two ends. The CDR3 is made up of 13 amino acids. Germline CDR1 is SGHRS and CDR2 is YFSETQ. The CDR3 protein is CASRLDSYNEQFF. The CDR3 DNA follows: TGCGCCAGCCGGCTAGACTCCTACAATGAGCAGTTCTTC.

The chain employs TRBV20-1 and TRBJ1-5; TRBD1 might be the D (6 bases). V shed 0 bases and J shed 1 base, with 13 bases lying between them. Germline assignment: CDR1 DFQATT and CDR2 SNEGSKA (reference sequence). The CDR3 is 16 amino acids. In DNA, the CDR3 is TGCAGTGCTAGAGAAGTAACAGGGACCAGCAATCAGCCCCAGCATTTT. Translation: CSAREVTGTSNQPQHF.

The chain uses TRBV7-2 and TRBJ1-5; D is ambiguous. The V and J ends lost 0 bases and 6 bases respectively, with 12 bases between them. This CDR3 comprises 15 residues. Germline V CDR1 and CDR2: SGHTA, FQGNSA. The DNA of the CDR3 is TGTGCCAGCAGCTTAGCCGGGCAGGTTCGTCAGCCCCAGCATTTT. Residues: CASSLAGQVRQPQHF.

V and J are TRBV12-3 or TRBV12-4 and TRBJ2-3; 8 bases are shared with TRBD2. This CDR3 has 14 amino acids. The ends lost 7 bases at V and 4 bases at J; junction bases unmatched: 7. In nucleotides, the CDR3 is TGTGCCAGCATCCTCGGGGGGGGATCAGATACGCAGTATTTT. Translated, it gives CASILGGGSDTQYF.

The J gene is TRBJ2-3, the V gene TRBV29-1; maybe TRBD1 (6 bases). The CDR3 has 13 residues. Per the germline V gene, CDR1 is SQVTM and CDR2 is ANQGSEA. Trimming shortened V by 7 bases and J by 4 bases, and 15 bases separated the two germline ends. The DNA for the CDR3 is TGCAGCGGTCGGCGAGGGGGAGCAGATACGCAGTATTTT. Amino acids: CSGRRGGADTQYF.

The chain's CDR3 is CASTGATPDTQYF. Written as DNA, the CDR3 is TGTGCCAGTACAGGGGCGACGCCAGATACGCAGTATTTT. The chain joins TRBV21-1 to TRBJ2-3; the table's TRBD1 call for D was not verified on the DNA. TRBV21-1 has pseudogene status. This CDR3 comprises 13 residues.

The chain is built from TRBV3-1 and TRBJ2-2; TRBD1 might be the D (5 bases). This CDR3 is built from 16 residues. Germline V gives CDR1 LGHDT, CDR2 YNNKEL (reference sequence). Between the trimmed V and J ends, which lost 0 bases and 0 bases, there was a span of 8 bases. This chain's CDR3 is CASSQEAGTNTGELFF. CDR3 nucleotides: TGTGCCAGCAGCCAAGAGGCAGGGACGAACACCGGGGAGCTGTTTTTT.

J is TRBJ2-5 and V is TRBV6-2 or TRBV6-3, with 11 bases lining up with TRBD2. Trimming removed 5 bases from V and 7 bases from J; junction bases left unmatched: 12. CDR1 and CDR2 (germline): MNHEY, SVGEGT. This CDR3 is built from 16 residues. As DNA, the CDR3 is TGTGCCAGCAGTCAACTAGCGGGGGCCTTCCGTTGGACCCAGTACTTC. Its protein product is CASSQLAGAFRWTQYF.

The rearrangement joins TRBV20-1 to TRBJ1-2; perhaps TRBD1 as D (5 bases). The CDR3 runs to 12 residues. Germline V gives CDR1 DFQATT, CDR2 SNEGSKA (reference sequence). The V end lost 6 bases, the J end lost 8 bases, and 16 bases lay between the germline ends. This CDR3 reads CSASTQGNGYTF. Written as DNA, the CDR3 is TGCAGTGCCAGTACCCAGGGCAACGGCTACACCTTC.

This clonotype was seen just once. The genes are TRBV7-2 and TRBJ1-3, with D uncertain. CDR3 length: 15 amino acids. V lost 1 base, J lost 0 bases, and 7 bases lay in between. The germline V gene has CDR1 SGHTA and CDR2 FQGNSA. CDR3 sequence reads: CASSLGRHSGNTIYF. The CDR3, as DNA: TGTGCCAGCAGCTTAGGTCGTCACTCTGGAAACACCATATATTTT.

This clonotype has a handful of counts. The J gene is TRBJ2-2, the V gene TRBV2; TRBD2 matches at 7 bases. This CDR3 spans 17 amino acids. J gave up 6 bases and V 6 bases, and 16 bases lay outside the gene matches. The germline V gene encodes CDR1 SNHLY and CDR2 FYNNEI. The CDR3 DNA reads as TGTGCCAGCAGGCCCGACCCTGCCTCGGCGGGGGCCGGGGAGCTGTTTTTT. Its protein product is CASRPDPASAGAGELFF.

This clonotype was seen a single time. The chain is built from TRBV7-2 and TRBJ2-2, with D maybe TRBD2 (5 bases). Trimming removed 3 bases from V and 6 bases from J, with 5 bases in between. The V gene's germline CDR1 is SGHTA and CDR2 FQGNSA. The CDR3 has 12 residues. CDR3 coding DNA: TGTGCCAGCAGCTTGAGGGCCGGGGAGCTGTTTTTT. This gives the protein CASSLRAGELFF.

CDR3 sequence (DNA): TGTGCCAGCAGTCCCGAGGGGCCTAGCACAGATACGCAGTATTTT. This sequence encodes CASSPEGPSTDTQYF. The chain is built from TRBV12-3 or TRBV12-4 and TRBJ2-3; either TRBD1 or TRBD2 may fit D (5 bases each). The V gene lost 5 bases and the J gene lost 0 bases, with 12 bases spanning the gap. This CDR3 is built from 15 residues.